This T cell receptor delta chain was recorded in a study of human gamma delta and Vdelta1 T cells. TCRdb called clones anew from the PCR reads with CATT. The sample lists some 1,500 delta-chain clones; 40% to 50% were seen once. Germline values: CDR1 TSWWSYY, CDR2 QGS. The CDR3 loop spans 17 amino acids. Trimming took 4 bases from V and 1 from J, leaving 19 bases between them. This clone has a handful of counts. The sequenced material came from Vdelta1 gamma-delta T cells from blood. The J gene is TRDJ1, the V gene TRDV1; D gene uncertain. The sequence came from a human donor in good health. CDR3 residues: CALGVITTGTITDKLIF. The CDR3 DNA reads TGTGCTCTTGGGGTCATAACTACGGGTACCATCACCGATAAACTCATCTTT.